The T cell receptor beta chain described here comes from a study of shared clonotypes between healthy human individuals. This clone has more than one count but fewer than ten. The sample contains more than one DNA sequence encoding this CDR3. The table came from immunoSEQ multiplex PCR; TCRdb's copy has only in-frame clones and leaves some out. In the table there are approximately 340,000 clones, roughly 70% of which are singletons. V was shortened by 4 bases and J by 11 bases, with 23 bases between the two germline ends. CDR1 LGHNA and CDR2 YSLEER come from the germline V gene. The CDR3 sequence is 15 residues long.

This sequence originates from a man between 25 and 39 years old in good health. The sequenced sample was memory CD4+ T cells sorted from blood. Indicated subset: CD45RA-negative fraction. The chain couples TRBV4-3 to TRBJ1-1, with D tentatively TRBD1 (5 bases). CDR3 bases: TGCGCCAGCAGCCTTCTTACCGGACCGAAAGGGGAGGCTTTCTTT. Its protein product is CASSLLTGPKGEAFF.